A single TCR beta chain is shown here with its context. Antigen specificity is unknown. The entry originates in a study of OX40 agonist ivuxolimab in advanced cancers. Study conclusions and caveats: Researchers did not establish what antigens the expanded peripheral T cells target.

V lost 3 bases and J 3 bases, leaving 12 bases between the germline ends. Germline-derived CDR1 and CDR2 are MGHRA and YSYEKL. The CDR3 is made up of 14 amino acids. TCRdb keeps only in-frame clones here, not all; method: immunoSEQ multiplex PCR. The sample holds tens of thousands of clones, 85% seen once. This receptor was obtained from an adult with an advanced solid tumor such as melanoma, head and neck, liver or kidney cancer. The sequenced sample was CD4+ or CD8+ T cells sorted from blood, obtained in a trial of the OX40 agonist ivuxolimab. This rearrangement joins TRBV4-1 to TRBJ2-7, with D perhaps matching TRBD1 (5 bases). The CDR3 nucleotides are TGCGCCAGCAGCCAGACAGTGACAGACTACGAGCAGTACTTC. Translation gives CASSQTVTDYEQYF.